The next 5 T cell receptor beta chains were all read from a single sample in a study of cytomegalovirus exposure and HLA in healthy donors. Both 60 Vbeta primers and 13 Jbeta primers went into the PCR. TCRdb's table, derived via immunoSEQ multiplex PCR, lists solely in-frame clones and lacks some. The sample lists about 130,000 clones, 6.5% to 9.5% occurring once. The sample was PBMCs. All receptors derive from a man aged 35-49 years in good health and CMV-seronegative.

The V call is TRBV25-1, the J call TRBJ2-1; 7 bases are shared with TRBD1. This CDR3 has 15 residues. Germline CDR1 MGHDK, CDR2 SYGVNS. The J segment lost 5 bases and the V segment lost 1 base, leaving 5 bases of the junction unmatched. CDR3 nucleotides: TGTGCCAGCAGTGAATGGGTGACAGGGAACAATGAGCAGTTCTTC. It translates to CASSEWVTGNNEQFF.

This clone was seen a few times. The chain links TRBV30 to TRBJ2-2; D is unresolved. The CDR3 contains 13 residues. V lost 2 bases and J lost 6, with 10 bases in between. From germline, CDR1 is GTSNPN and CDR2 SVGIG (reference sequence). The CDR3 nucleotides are TGTGCCTGGAGTCGTGATAGCCCCGGGGAGCTGTTTTTT. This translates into CAWSRDSPGELFF.

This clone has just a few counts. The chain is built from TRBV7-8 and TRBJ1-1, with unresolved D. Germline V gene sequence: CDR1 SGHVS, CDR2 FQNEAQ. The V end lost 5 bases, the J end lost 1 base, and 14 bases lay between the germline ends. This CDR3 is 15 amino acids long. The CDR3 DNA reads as TGTGCCAGCAGCCCCACCATTTCCGGGAACACTGAAGCTTTCTTT. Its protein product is CASSPTISGNTEAFF.

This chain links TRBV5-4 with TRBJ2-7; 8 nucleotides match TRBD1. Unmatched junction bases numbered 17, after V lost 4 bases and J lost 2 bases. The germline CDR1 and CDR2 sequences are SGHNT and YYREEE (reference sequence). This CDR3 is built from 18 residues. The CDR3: CASSTQEPRGQRPYEQYF. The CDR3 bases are TGTGCCAGCAGCACACAAGAGCCCAGGGGGCAGCGGCCCTACGAGCAGTACTTC.

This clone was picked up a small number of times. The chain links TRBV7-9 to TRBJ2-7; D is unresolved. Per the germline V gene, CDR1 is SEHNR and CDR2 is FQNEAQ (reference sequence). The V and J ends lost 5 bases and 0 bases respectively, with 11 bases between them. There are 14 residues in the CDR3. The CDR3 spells CASSENPSSYEQYF. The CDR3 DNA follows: TGTGCCAGCAGCGAAAACCCGAGCTCCTACGAGCAGTACTTC.